A single sample gave rise to the 3 T cell receptor beta chains below, sequenced in a study of blood T cells in healthy people across ages. Primed by a sample-barcoded 5' primer and a J-beta primer mix, a second PCR proceeded for 7 to 11 cycles. A single record per CDR3 protein comes from TCRdb applying MiXCR to the 5' RACE reads. The sample includes a few hundred thousand distinct CDR3 sequences, 27% of them seen just once. These data are also associated with another study on T cells of mothers and their children.

The sample taken for sequencing was blood. The receptors come from a boy aged 2 to 9 in good health.

This clonotype has only a few counts. This chain links TRBV29-1 with TRBJ2-6; 12 bases match TRBD2. Germline assignment: CDR1 SQVTM and CDR2 ANQGSEA. This CDR3 has 18 amino acids. Unmatched junction bases numbered 7, after V lost 3 bases and J lost 1 base. The CDR3 loop reads CSVESGLAGNSGANVLTF. The CDR3 DNA sequence: TGCAGCGTTGAGTCAGGACTAGCGGGAAATTCTGGGGCCAACGTCCTGACTTTC.

This chain uses TRBV19 with TRBJ1-2; 7 positions match TRBD1. The CDR3 has 15 amino acids. V was pared by 5 bases and J by 5 bases, with 11 bases of the junction left unmatched. Germline-derived CDR1 and CDR2 are LNHDA and SQIVND (reference sequence). The CDR3 reads CASSLQTGRWYGYTF. In DNA form, the CDR3 reads TGTGCCAGTAGTCTCCAGACAGGGCGGTGGTATGGCTACACCTTC. Using reference TRBV19 and TRBJ1-2 for the parts outside the CDR3, the full variable domain is DGGITQSPKYLFRKEGQNVTLSCEQNLNHDAMYWYRQDPGQGLRLIYYSQIVNDFQKGDIAEGYSVSREKKESFPLTVTSAQKNPTAFYLCASSLQTGRWYGYTFGSGTRLTVV.

This sequence joins TRBV12-3 or TRBV12-4 and TRBJ2-6, with D perhaps being TRBD1 or TRBD2 (5 bases each). Trimming cost V 6 bases and J 4 bases, with 13 bases left between them. The CDR3 contains 15 residues. In nucleotides, the CDR3 is TGTGCCAGCAGGAACAGGCCGGGGGGGGCCAACGTCCTGACTTTC. Protein sequence: CASRNRPGGANVLTF.